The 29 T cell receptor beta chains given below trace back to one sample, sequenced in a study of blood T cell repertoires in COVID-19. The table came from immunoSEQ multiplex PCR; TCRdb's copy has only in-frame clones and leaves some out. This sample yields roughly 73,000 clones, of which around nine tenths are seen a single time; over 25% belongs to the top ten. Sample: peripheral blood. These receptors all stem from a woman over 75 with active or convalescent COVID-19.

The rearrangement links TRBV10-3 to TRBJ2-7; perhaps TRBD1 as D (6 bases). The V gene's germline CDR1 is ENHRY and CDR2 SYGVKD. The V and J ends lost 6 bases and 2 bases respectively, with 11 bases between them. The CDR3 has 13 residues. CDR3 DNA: TGTGCCATCAGCGGGACAACAACCTACGAGCAGTACTTC. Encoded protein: CAISGTTTYEQYF.

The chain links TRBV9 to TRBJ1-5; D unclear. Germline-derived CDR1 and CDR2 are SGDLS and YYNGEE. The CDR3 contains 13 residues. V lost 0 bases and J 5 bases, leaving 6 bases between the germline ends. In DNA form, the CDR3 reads TGTGCCAGCAGCGTAGATGAGGATCAGCCCCAGCATTTT. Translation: CASSVDEDQPQHF.

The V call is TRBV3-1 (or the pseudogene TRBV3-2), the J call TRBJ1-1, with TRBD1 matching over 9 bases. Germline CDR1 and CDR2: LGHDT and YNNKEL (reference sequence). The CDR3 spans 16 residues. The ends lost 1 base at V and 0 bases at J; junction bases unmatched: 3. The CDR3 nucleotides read TGTGCCAGCAGCCAAGGGGGACAGGGCATGAACACTGAAGCTTTCTTT. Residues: CASSQGGQGMNTEAFF.

The CDR3 reads CASSIDQATGELFF. The CDR3 DNA follows: TGTGCCAGTAGTATAGATCAGGCCACCGGGGAGCTGTTTTTT. The chain employs TRBV19 and TRBJ2-2; D not certain. The CDR3 spans 14 residues. The ends were cut back, 0 bases at V and 4 bases at J, with 6 bases in the middle. Germline CDR1 LNHDA, CDR2 SQIVND (reference sequence).

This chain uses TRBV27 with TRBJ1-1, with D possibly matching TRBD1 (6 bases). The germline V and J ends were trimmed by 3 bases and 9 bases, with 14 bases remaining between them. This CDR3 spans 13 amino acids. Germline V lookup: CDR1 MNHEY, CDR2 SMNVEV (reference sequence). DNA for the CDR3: TGTGCCAGCAGTTTTATGGACACAGGGAAAGCTTTCTTT. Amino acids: CASSFMDTGKAFF.

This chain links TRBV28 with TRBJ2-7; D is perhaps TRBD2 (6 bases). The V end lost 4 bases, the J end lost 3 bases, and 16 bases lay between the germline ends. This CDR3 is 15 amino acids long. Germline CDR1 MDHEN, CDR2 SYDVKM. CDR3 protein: CASSYSAGRNYEQYF. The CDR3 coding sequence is TGTGCCAGCAGTTATTCGGCGGGGAGAAACTACGAGCAGTACTTC.

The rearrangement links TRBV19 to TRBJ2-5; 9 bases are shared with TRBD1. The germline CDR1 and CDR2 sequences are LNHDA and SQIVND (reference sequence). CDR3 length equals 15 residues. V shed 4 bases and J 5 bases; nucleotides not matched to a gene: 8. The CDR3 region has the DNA TGTGCCAGTAGTAACCCGGGACAGGGTCCGGAGACCCAGTACTTC. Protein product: CASSNPGQGPETQYF.

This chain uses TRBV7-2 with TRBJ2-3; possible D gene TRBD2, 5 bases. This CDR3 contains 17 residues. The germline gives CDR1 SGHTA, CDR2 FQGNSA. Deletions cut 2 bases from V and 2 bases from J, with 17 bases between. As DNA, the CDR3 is TGTGCCAGCAGCTTAAGTTCGAGAAGCGGTATCACAGATACGCAGTATTTT. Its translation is CASSLSSRSGITDTQYF.

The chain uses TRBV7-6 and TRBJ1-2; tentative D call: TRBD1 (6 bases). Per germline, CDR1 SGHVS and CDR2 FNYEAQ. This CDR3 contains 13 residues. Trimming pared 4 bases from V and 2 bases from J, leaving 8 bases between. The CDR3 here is CASSSGENYGYTF. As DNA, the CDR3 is TGTGCCAGCAGCTCAGGGGAGAACTATGGCTACACCTTC.

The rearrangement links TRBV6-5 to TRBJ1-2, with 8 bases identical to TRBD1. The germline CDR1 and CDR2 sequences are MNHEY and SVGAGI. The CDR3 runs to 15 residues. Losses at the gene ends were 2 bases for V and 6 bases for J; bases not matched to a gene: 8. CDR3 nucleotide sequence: TGTGCCAGCAGTTACGATCGACAGGGGCGGCATGGCTACACCTTC. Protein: CASSYDRQGRHGYTF.

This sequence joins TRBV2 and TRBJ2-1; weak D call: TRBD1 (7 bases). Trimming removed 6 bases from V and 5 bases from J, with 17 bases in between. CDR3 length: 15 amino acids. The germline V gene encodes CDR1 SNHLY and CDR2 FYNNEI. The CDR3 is CASRAGGRLNNEQFF. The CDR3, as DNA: TGTGCCAGCAGGGCAGGGGGGCGGCTTAACAATGAGCAGTTCTTC.

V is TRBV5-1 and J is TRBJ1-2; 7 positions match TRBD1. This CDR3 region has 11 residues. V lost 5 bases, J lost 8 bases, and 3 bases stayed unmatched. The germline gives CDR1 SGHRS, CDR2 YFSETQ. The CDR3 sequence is CASRQGVGYTF. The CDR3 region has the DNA TGCGCCAGCAGGCAGGGGGTAGGCTACACCTTC.

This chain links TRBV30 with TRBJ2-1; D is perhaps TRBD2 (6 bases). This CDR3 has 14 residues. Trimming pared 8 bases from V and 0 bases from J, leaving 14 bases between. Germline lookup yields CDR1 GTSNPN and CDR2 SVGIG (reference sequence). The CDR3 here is CALQEGSSYNEQFF. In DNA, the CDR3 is TGTGCCCTACAGGAGGGTAGCTCCTACAATGAGCAGTTCTTC. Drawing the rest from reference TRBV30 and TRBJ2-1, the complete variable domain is SQTIHQWPATLVQPVGSPLSLECTVEGTSNPNLYWYRQAAGRGLQLLFYSVGIGQISSEVPQNLSASRPQDRQFILSSKKLLLSDSGFYLCALQEGSSYNEQFFGPGTRLTVL.

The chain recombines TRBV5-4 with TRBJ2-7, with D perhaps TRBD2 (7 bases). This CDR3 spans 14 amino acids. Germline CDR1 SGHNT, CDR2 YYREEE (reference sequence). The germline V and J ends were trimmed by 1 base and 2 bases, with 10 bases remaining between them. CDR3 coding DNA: TGTGCCAGCAGCTTGACAGGGACTACCTACGAGCAGTACTTC. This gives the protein CASSLTGTTYEQYF. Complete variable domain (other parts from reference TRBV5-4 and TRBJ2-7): ETGVTQSPTHLIKTRGQQVTLRCSSQSGHNTVSWYQQALGQGPQFIFQYYREEENGRGNFPPRFSGLQFPNYSSELNVNALELDDSALYLCASSLTGTTYEQYFGPGTRLTVT.

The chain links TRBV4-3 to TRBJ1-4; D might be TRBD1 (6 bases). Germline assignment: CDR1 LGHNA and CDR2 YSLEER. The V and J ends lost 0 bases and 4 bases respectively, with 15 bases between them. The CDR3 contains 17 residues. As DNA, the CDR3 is TGCGCCAGCAGCCAAGATCGACAAGTAGGGGGTAATGAAAAACTGTTTTTT. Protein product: CASSQDRQVGGNEKLFF.

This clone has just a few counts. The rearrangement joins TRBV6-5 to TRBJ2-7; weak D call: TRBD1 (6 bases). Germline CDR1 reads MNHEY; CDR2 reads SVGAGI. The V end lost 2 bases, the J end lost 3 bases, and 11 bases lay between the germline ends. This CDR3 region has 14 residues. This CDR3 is CASSYRDRYYEQYF. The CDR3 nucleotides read TGTGCCAGCAGTTACCGAGACAGGTACTACGAGCAGTACTTC.

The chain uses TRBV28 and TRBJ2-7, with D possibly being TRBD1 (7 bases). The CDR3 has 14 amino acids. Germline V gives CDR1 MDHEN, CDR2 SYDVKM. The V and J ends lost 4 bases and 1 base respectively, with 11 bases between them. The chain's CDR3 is CASSYAGGSYEQYF. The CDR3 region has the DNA TGTGCCAGCAGTTACGCAGGGGGGTCCTACGAGCAGTACTTC. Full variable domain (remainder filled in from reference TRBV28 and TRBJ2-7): DVKVTQSSRYLVKRTGEKVFLECVQDMDHENMFWYRQDPGLGLRLIYFSYDVKMKEKGDIPEGYSVSREKKERFSLILESASTNQTSMYLCASSYAGGSYEQYFGPGTRLTVT.

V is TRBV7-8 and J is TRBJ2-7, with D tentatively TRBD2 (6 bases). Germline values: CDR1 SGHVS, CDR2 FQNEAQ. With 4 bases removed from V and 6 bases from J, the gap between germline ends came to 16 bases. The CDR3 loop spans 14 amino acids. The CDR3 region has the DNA TGTGCCAGCAGCTATAAGGTAGCGGCGTTCGAGCAGTACTTC. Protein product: CASSYKVAAFEQYF.

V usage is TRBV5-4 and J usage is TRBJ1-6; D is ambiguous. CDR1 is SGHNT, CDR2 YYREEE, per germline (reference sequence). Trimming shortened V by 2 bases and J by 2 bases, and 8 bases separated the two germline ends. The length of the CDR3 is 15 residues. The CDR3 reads CASSFGTAYNSPLHF. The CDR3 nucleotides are TGTGCCAGCAGCTTCGGAACAGCCTATAATTCACCCCTCCACTTT.

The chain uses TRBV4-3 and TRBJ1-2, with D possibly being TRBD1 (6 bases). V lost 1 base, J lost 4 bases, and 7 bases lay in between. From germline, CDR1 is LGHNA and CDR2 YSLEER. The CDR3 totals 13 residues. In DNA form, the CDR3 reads TGCGCCAGCAGCCAAGTCAGGGGCTATGGCTACACCTTC. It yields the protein CASSQVRGYGYTF.

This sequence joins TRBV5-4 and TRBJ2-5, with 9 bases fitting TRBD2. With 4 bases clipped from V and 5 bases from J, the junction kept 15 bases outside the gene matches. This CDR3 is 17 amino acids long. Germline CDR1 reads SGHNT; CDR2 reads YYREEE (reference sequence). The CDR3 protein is CASSPGVLRGGRETQYF. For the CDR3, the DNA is TGTGCCAGCAGCCCGGGTGTTCTGCGGGGGGGCCGGGAGACCCAGTACTTC.

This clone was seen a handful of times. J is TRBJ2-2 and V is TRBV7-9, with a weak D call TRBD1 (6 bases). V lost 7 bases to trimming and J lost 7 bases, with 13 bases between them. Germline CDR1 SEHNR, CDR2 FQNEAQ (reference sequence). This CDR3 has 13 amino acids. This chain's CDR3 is CASTFQGYGELFF. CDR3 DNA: TGTGCCAGCACCTTTCAGGGGTACGGGGAGCTGTTTTTT.

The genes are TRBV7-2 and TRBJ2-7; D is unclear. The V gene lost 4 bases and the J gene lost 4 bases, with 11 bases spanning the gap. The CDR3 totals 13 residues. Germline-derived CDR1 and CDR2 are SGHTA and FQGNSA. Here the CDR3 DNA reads TGTGCCAGCAGCTCCTTACGCGAGTACGAGCAGTACTTC. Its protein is CASSSLREYEQYF.

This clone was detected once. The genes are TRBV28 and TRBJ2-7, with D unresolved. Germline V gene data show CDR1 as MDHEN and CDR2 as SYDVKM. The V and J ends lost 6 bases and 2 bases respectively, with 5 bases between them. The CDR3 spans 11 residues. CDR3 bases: TGTGCCAGCAGCACGGCCTACGAGCAGTACTTC. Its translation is CASSTAYEQYF.

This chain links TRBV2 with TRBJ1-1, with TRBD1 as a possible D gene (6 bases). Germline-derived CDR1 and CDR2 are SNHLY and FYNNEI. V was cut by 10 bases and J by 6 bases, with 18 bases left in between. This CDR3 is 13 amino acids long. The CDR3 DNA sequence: TGTGCCACGGCCCGGGACACCTACCCTGAAGCTTTCTTT. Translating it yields CATARDTYPEAFF.

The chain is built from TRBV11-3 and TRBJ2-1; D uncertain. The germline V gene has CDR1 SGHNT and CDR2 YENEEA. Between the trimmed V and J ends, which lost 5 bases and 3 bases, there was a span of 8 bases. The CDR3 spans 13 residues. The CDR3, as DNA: TGTGCCAGCAGCCCCCGGAGCTACAATGAGCAGTTCTTC. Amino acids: CASSPRSYNEQFF.

The CDR3 bases are TGTGCCAGCAGCTTATTCTCTAGGCTAGCAGTAGATACGCAGTATTTT. It is translated as CASSLFSRLAVDTQYF. The rearrangement links TRBV7-2 to TRBJ2-3; D may be TRBD2 (5 bases). V was trimmed by 2 bases and J by 5 bases, leaving 17 bases between them. CDR3 size: 16 residues. Germline CDR1 is SGHTA and CDR2 is FQGNSA.

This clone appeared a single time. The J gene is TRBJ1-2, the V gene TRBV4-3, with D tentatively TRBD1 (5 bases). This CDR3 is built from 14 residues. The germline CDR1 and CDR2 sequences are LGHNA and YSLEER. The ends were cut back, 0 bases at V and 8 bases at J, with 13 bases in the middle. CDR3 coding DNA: TGCGCCAGCAGCCAAGAGGTCCAGGGCGGAGGCTACACCTTC. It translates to CASSQEVQGGGYTF.

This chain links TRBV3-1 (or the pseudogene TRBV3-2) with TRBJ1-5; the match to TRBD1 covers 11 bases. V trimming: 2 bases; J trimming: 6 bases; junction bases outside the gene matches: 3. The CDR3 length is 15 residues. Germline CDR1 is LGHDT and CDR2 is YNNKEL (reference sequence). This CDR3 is CASSQRTGGGQPQHF. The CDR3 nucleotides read TGTGCCAGCAGCCAAAGGACAGGGGGCGGTCAGCCCCAGCATTTT.